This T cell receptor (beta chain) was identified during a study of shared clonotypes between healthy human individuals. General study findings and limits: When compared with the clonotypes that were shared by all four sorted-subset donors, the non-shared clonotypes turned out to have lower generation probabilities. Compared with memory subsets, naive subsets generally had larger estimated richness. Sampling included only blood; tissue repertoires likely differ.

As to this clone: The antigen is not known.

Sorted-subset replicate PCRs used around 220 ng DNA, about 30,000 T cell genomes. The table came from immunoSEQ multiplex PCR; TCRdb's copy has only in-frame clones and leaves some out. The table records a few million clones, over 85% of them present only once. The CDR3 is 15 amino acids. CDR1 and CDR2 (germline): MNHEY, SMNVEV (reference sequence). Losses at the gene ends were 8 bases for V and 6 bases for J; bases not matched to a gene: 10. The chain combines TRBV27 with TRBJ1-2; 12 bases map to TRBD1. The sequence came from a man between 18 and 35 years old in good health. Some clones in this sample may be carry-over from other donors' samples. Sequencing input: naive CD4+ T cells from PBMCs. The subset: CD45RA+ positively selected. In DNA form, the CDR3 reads TGTGCCAGCCGGAAACCTGGGACAGGGGGCGATGGCTACACCTTC. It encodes CASRKPGTGGDGYTF.